This T cell receptor beta chain was retrieved from a study of CD8 T cells in ankylosing spondylitis. General study results and limits: Reportedly, significant enrichment of disease-linked clones occurred in matched ankylosing spondylitis synovial fluid. Characteristic, it appeared, of ankylosing spondylitis blood was a TCR beta motif of several highly homologous variants.

A few counts support this clonotype. What it recognizes is unknown. For TCR beta, libraries came from quantitative 5'-RACE with molecular barcodes. TCRdb used MiXCR to reprocess the 5' RACE reads, holding one entry per CDR3 protein. The table records about 160,000 distinct CDR3 sequences, approximately 10% of them present only once. The sequencing sample was made of blood, either unsorted or a sorted T cell fraction (not recorded which). The clonotype originates from a female donor with ankylosing spondylitis or in good health (not recorded which).

The CDR3 sequence is CASSLGGLDRHPSYEQFF. For the CDR3, the DNA is TGTGCCAGCAGCTTAGGGGGATTAGACCGCCATCCCTCCTATGAGCAGTTCTTC. This chain connects TRBV11-1 to TRBJ2-1; D is unresolved. The germline CDR1 and CDR2 sequences are SGHAT and FQDESV (reference sequence). This CDR3 spans 18 amino acids. V lost 1 base to trimming and J lost 8 bases, with 24 bases between them. Using reference TRBV11-1 and TRBJ2-1 for the parts outside the CDR3, the full variable domain is EAEVAQSPRYKITEKSQAVAFWCDPISGHATLYWYRQILGQGPELLVQFQDESVVDDSQLPKDRFSAERLKGVDSTLKIQPAELGDSAMYLCASSLGGLDRHPSYEQFFGPGTRLTVL.